The next 23 T cell receptor beta chains were all read from a single sample in a study of blood T cells in healthy people across ages. The use of a sample-barcoded 5' primer and a J-beta primer mix characterized a second PCR of about 6 to 12 cycles. TCRdb reprocessed the 5' RACE reads via MiXCR and lists one record per CDR3 protein. The repertoire has roughly 560,000 distinct CDR3 sequences, approximately 25% of them found once; the top ten carry just under 9%. These same records also appear under a second study, on T cells of mothers and their children.

The material sequenced was blood. These receptors all stem from a boy aged 10-17 years in good health.

This clonotype was detected only a few times. V is TRBV6-2 or TRBV6-3 and J is TRBJ2-2; D may be TRBD1 (5 bases). Trimming shortened V by 2 bases and J by 1 base, and 14 bases separated the two germline ends. Germline-derived CDR1 and CDR2 are MNHEY and SVGEGT. This CDR3 has 17 residues. CDR3 bases: TGTGCCAGCAGTTACAATAGACAGATTTTGAACACCGGGGAGCTGTTTTTT. The encoded protein is CASSYNRQILNTGELFF.

The CDR3 spells CASSGGPQETQYF. DNA of the CDR3: TGTGCCAGCAGTGGGGGACCCCAGGAGACCCAGTACTTC. This sequence joins TRBV12-3 or TRBV12-4 and TRBJ2-5; D tentatively fits TRBD1 or TRBD2 (5 bases each). This CDR3 is 13 amino acids long. Trimming cost V 5 bases and J 5 bases, with 12 bases left between them.

This clonotype was recorded a few times. The chain joins TRBV10-3 to TRBJ2-7, with 11 bases that match TRBD2. The junction had 3 bases not matched to a gene; V was cut back by 7 bases and J by 1 base. This CDR3 region has 14 residues. Germline CDR1 reads ENHRY; CDR2 reads SYGVKD. The CDR3 nucleotides are TGTGCCATCAAGGGACTAGCGGATTCCTACGAGCAGTACTTC. It codes for CAIKGLADSYEQYF.

This clonotype appeared a few times. The rearrangement uses TRBV7-3 and TRBJ2-7, with 9 bases fitting TRBD1. Trimming removed 0 bases from V and 2 bases from J; junction bases left unmatched: 11. This CDR3 region has 18 residues. Germline V gene lookup returns CDR1 SGHTA and CDR2 FQGTGA. The CDR3 nucleotides read TGTGCCAGCAGCTTAACACCATGGACCGGGACAGGGACCTACGAGCAGTACTTC. Its translation: CASSLTPWTGTGTYEQYF.

The rearrangement links TRBV7-2 to TRBJ2-1; D unresolved. The end of the DNA aligns better with TRBJ2-7, so the J call may be wrong. This CDR3 comprises 15 residues. CDR1 is SGHTA and CDR2 is FQGNSA in the germline V gene. In DNA, the CDR3 is TGTGCCAGCAGAACCGAACCCGGGCATGTATACGAGCAGTACTTC. It codes for CASRTEPGHVYEQYF.

The chain has TRBV29-1 and TRBJ1-2; unclear D gene. Trimming removed 5 bases from V and 4 bases from J, with 14 bases in between. From germline, CDR1 is SQVTM and CDR2 ANQGSEA. The CDR3 consists of 13 residues. DNA of the CDR3: TGCAGCGTTTCTTACAGCTCCCTCTATGGCTACACCTTC. Residues: CSVSYSSLYGYTF.

The V and J genes are TRBV28 and TRBJ2-7; D perhaps matches TRBD1 (6 bases). Per germline, CDR1 MDHEN and CDR2 SYDVKM. This CDR3 has 12 residues. The V end was cut by 7 bases, the J end by 3 bases, with 10 bases between. The DNA for the CDR3 is TGTGCCAGCACAGGGGACGGCTACGAGCAGTACTTC. Its translation is CASTGDGYEQYF.

The V call is TRBV7-2, the J call TRBJ2-7; no reliable D call. Germline-derived CDR1 and CDR2 are SGHTA and FQGNSA. This CDR3 contains 16 residues. The V end was cut by 2 bases, the J end by 3 bases, with 17 bases between. This chain's CDR3 is CASSLTHRPAYYEQYF. CDR3 DNA sequence: TGTGCCAGCAGCTTAACGCACCGGCCAGCCTACTACGAGCAGTACTTC.

This sequence joins TRBV4-3 and TRBJ1-4; D unclear. Germline assignment: CDR1 LGHNA and CDR2 YSLEER. V lost 0 bases and J 4 bases, leaving 9 bases between the germline ends. CDR3 size: 15 residues. The CDR3 sequence: CASSQDWLDNEKLFF. CDR3 coding DNA: TGCGCCAGCAGCCAAGATTGGTTGGATAATGAAAAACTGTTTTTT.

This clonotype was observed a few times. The rearrangement joins TRBV6-5 to TRBJ1-1; weak D call: TRBD1 (6 bases). V shed 6 bases and J shed 7 bases, with 18 bases lying between them. This CDR3 region has 14 residues. In germline, CDR1 is MNHEY, CDR2 SVGAGI. This CDR3 reads CASSPAGGSLEAFF. CDR3 coding DNA: TGTGCCAGCAGCCCGGCGGGGGGCTCCCTTGAAGCTTTCTTT.

This clonotype showed up just a few times. Likely a read error: the CDR3 ends without its conserved phenylalanine or tryptophan. No DNA is shown, since the ends of the CDR3 on it are uncertain; the CDR3 is the one TCRdb lists. V and J are TRBV12-1 and TRBJ2-5. TRBV12-1 is a pseudogene segment. The CDR3 numbers 8 amino acids, ends counted. CDR3 sequence reads: CASRAMNL.

This clonotype was observed a handful of times. The chain is built from TRBV6-2 or TRBV6-3 and TRBJ1-2; D remains ambiguous. V lost 5 bases and J 3 bases, leaving 10 bases between the germline ends. Looked up from germline, CDR1 is MNHEY and CDR2 is SVGEGT. This CDR3 region has 13 residues. The CDR3 loop reads CASSKMRDYGYTF. CDR3 nucleotides: TGTGCCAGCAGTAAAATGAGGGACTATGGCTACACCTTC.

This clonotype appeared a few times. The chain carries TRBV20-1 and TRBJ2-1; TRBD2 aligns across 10 bases. From germline, CDR1 is DFQATT and CDR2 SNEGSKA (reference sequence). V trimming: 5 bases; J trimming: 3 bases; junction bases outside the gene matches: 1. This CDR3 contains 13 residues. The CDR3 region is CSAWTSGYNEQFF. CDR3 coding DNA: TGCAGTGCTTGGACTAGCGGCTACAATGAGCAGTTCTTC.

V gene TRBV6-1 combines with J gene TRBJ2-7, with 7 positions matching TRBD2. The length of the CDR3 is 15 residues. Trimming removed 6 bases from V and 3 bases from J; junction bases left unmatched: 11. Per the germline V gene, CDR1 is MNHNS and CDR2 is SASEGT. The CDR3 sequence is CASRGSIAGVYEQYF. The CDR3 bases are TGTGCCAGCAGGGGATCGATTGCGGGAGTCTACGAGCAGTACTTC.

The rearrangement links TRBV7-9 to TRBJ1-1; D gene ambiguous. Per the germline V gene, CDR1 is SEHNR and CDR2 is FQNEAQ (reference sequence). The V gene lost 3 bases and the J gene lost 3 bases, with 5 bases spanning the gap. The CDR3 is 12 amino acids. CDR3 nucleotide sequence: TGTGCCAGCAGCTTGCAGCACACTGAAGCTTTCTTT. Amino acid sequence: CASSLQHTEAFF.

This clonotype appeared a few times. The V gene is TRBV20-1, the J gene TRBJ2-4; D is unresolved. This CDR3 spans 16 amino acids. Per the germline V gene, CDR1 is DFQATT and CDR2 is SNEGSKA (reference sequence). Between the trimmed V and J ends, which lost 3 bases and 0 bases, there was a span of 15 bases. CDR3 sequence reads: CSASRSTVLAKNIQYF. The CDR3 coding sequence is TGCAGTGCTAGTAGGTCTACCGTCCTAGCCAAAAACATTCAGTACTTC.

The chain uses TRBV5-1 and TRBJ2-5, with 9 bases that match TRBD1. Germline lookup yields CDR1 SGHRS and CDR2 YFSETQ. V was clipped by 3 bases and J by 4 bases; unmatched bases: 7. CDR3 length: 15 amino acids. In DNA form, the CDR3 reads TGCGCCAGCAGCTCGTGGACAGGGGTGACAGAGACCCAGTACTTC. Amino acids: CASSSWTGVTETQYF. Together with reference TRBV5-1 and TRBJ2-5, the CDR3 gives the full variable domain: KAGVTQTPRYLIKTRGQQVTLSCSPISGHRSVSWYQQTPGQGLQFLFEYFSETQRNKGNFPGRFSGRQFSNSRSEMNVSTLELGDSALYLCASSSWTGVTETQYFGPGTRLLVL.

This chain links TRBV6-6 with TRBJ1-2; unclear D gene. In germline, CDR1 is MNHNY, CDR2 SVGAGI (reference sequence). V lost 2 bases to trimming and J lost 2 bases, with 6 bases between them. The CDR3 extends over 13 amino acids. CDR3 bases: TGTGCCAGCAGTTACACGGAAAACTATGGCTACACCTTC. Protein sequence: CASSYTENYGYTF.

This clonotype came up a few times. Compared with germline, one end of the junction differs, possibly owing to a read error. The rearrangement uses TRBV20-1 and TRBJ2-2, with TRBD2 identical over 16 bases. Germline V lookup: CDR1 DFQATT, CDR2 SNEGSKA (reference sequence). This CDR3 contains 18 residues. The CDR3 sequence: CSAHRGTSGRGNTGGLFF. DNA for the CDR3: TGCAGTGCTCACCGAGGGACTAGCGGGAGGGGGAACACCGGGGGGCTGTTTTTT.

This clonotype has just a few counts. V gene TRBV5-1 combines with J gene TRBJ2-3; D unresolved. CDR3 size: 13 residues. Germline V CDR1 and CDR2: SGHRS, YFSETQ. The germline V and J ends were trimmed by 0 bases and 6 bases, with 8 bases remaining between them. The CDR3 sequence: CASSLGPEDTQYF. The CDR3 bases are TGCGCCAGCAGCTTGGGCCCGGAGGATACGCAGTATTTT. The full variable domain, its missing parts supplied by reference TRBV5-1 and TRBJ2-3, is KAGVTQTPRYLIKTRGQQVTLSCSPISGHRSVSWYQQTPGQGLQFLFEYFSETQRNKGNFPGRFSGRQFSNSRSEMNVSTLELGDSALYLCASSLGPEDTQYFGPGTRLTVL.

This clonotype was counted a single time. The rearrangement uses TRBV7-2 and TRBJ2-3, with TRBD2 identical over 7 bases. CDR3 size: 17 residues. With V trimmed by 0 bases and J by 4 bases, 10 bases remained unmatched. The germline V gene encodes CDR1 SGHTA and CDR2 FQGNSA. CDR3 in amino acids: CASSLARASGRADTQYF. DNA of the CDR3: TGTGCCAGCAGCTTAGCGCGGGCTAGCGGAAGGGCAGATACGCAGTATTTT.

This chain joins TRBV20-1 and TRBJ1-1, with 8 nucleotides matching TRBD1. CDR1 and CDR2 (germline): DFQATT, SNEGSKA (reference sequence). CDR3 length: 12 amino acids. J lost 7 bases, V lost 5 bases, and 6 bases had no gene match. This CDR3 reads CSAPDRGDEAFF. CDR3 nucleotides: TGCAGTGCTCCTGACAGGGGAGATGAAGCTTTCTTT.

On this clonotype: At one of its ends the junction is not consistent with the germline gene, which may arise from a read error. This chain joins TRBV20-1 and TRBJ2-1, with 11 bases identical to TRBD2. Germline CDR1 is DFQATT and CDR2 is SNEGSKA (reference sequence). The CDR3 extends over 18 amino acids. The CDR3 DNA follows: TGCAGTGCTAGAGTCGCTGGGACTAGCGGAGCCTCCTACAATGGGCAGTTCTTC. Protein product: CSARVAGTSGASYNGQFF.